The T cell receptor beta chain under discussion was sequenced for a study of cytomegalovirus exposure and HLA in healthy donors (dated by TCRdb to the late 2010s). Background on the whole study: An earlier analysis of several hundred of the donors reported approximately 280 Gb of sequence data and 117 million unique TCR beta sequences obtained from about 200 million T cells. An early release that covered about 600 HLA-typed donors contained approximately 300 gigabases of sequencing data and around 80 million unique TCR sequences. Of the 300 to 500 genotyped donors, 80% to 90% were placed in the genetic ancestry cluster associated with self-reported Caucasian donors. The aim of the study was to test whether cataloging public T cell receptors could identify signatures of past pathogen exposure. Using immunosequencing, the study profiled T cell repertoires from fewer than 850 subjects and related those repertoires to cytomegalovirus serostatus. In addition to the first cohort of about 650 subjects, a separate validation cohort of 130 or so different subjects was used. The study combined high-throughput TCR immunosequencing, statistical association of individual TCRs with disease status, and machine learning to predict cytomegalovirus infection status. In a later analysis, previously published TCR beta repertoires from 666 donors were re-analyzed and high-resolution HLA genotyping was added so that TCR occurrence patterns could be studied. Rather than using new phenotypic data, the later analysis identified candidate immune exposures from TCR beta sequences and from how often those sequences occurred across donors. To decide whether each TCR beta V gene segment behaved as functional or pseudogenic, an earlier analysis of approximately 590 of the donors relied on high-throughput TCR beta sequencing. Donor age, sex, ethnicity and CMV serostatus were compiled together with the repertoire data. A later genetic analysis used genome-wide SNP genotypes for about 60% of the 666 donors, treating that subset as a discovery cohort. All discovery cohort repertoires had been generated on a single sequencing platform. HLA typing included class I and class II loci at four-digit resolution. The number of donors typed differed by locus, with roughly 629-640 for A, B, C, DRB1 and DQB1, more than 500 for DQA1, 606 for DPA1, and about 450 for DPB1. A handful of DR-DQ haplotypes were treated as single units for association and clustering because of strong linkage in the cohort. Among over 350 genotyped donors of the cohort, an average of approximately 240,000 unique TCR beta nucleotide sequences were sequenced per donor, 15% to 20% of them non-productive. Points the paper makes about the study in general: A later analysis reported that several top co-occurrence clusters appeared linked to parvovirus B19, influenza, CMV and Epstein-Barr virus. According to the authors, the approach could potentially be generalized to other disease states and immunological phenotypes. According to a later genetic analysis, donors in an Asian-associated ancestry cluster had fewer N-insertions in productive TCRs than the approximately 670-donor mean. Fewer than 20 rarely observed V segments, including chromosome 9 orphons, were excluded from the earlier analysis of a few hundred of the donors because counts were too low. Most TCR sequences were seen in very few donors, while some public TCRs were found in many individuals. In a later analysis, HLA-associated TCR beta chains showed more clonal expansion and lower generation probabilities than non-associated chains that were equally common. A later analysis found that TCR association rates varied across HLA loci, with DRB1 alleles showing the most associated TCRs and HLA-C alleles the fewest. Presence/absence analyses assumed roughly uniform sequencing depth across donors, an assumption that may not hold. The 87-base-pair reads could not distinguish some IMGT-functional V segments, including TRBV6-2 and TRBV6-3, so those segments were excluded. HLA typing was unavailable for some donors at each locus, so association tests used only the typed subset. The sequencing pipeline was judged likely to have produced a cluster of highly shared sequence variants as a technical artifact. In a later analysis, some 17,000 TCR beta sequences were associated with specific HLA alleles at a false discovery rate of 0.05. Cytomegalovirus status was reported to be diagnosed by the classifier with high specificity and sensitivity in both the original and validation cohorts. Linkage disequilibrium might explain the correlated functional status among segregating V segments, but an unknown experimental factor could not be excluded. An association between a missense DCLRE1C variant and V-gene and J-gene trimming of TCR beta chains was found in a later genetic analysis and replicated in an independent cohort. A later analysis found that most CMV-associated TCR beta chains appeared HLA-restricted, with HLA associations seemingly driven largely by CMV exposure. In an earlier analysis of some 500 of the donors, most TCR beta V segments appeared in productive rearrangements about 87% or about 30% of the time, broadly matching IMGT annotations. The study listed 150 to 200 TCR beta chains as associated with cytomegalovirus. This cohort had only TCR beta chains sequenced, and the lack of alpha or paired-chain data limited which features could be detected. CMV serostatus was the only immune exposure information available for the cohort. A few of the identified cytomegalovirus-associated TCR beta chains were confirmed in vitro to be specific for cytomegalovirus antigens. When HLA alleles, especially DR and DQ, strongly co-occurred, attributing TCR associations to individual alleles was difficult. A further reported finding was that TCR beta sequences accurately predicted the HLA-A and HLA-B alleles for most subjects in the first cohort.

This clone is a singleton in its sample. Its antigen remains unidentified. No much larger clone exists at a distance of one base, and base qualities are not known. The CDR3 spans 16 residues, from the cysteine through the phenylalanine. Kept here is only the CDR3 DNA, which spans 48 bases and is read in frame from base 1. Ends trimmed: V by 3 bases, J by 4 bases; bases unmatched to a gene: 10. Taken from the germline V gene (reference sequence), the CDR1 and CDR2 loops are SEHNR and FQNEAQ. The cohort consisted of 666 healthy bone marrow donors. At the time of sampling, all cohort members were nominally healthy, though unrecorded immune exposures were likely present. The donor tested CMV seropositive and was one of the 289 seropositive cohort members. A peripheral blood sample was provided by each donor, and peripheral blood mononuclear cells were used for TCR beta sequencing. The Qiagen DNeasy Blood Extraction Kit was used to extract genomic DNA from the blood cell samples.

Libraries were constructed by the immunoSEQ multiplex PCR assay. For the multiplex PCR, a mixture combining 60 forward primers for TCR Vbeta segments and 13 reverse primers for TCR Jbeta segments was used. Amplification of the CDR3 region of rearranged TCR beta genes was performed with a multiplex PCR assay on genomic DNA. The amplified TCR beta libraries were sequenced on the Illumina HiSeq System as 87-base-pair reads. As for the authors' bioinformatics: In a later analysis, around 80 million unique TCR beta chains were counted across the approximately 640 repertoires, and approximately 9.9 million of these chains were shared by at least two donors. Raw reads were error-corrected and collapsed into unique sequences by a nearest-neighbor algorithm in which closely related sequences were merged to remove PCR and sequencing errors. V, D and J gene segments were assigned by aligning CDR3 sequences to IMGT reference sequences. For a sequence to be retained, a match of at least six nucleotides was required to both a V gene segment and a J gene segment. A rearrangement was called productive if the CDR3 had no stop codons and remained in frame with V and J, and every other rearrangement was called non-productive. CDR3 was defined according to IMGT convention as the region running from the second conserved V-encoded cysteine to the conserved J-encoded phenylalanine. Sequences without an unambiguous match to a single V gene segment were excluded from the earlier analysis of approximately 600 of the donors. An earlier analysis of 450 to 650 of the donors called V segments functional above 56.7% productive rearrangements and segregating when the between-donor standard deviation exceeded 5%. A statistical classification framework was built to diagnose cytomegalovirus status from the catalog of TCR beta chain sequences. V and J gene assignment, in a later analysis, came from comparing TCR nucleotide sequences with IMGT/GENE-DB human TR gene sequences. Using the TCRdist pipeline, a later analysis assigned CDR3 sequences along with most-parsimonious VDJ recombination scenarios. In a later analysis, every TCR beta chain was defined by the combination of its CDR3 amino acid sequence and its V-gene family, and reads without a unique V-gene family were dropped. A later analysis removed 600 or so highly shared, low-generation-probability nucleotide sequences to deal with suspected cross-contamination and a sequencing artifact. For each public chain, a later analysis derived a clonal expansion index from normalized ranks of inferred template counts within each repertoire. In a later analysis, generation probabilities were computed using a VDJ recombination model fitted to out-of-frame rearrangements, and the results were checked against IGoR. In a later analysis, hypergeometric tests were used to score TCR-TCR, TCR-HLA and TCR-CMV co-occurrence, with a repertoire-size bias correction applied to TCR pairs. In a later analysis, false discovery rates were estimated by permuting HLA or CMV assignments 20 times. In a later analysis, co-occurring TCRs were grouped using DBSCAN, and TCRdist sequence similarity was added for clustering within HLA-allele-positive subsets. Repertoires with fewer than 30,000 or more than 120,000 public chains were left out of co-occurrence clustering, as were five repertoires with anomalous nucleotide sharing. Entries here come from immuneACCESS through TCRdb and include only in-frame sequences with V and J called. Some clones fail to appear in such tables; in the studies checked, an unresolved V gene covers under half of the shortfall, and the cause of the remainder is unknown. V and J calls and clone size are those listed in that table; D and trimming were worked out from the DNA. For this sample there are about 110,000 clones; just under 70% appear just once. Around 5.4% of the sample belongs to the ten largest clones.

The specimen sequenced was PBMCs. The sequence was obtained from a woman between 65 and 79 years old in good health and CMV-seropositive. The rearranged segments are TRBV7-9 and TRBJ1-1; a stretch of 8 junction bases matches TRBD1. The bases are TGTGCCAGCAGCTTGGGACAGGAAAGGCCGGGCACTGAAGCTTTCTTT. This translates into CASSLGQERPGTEAFF. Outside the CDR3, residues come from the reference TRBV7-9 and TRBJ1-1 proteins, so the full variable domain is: DTGVSQNPRHKITKRGQNVTFRCDPISEHNRLYWYRQTLGQGPEFLTYFQNEAQLEKSRLLSDRFSAERPKGSFSTLEIQRTEQGDSAMYLCASSLGQERPGTEAFFGQGTRLTVV.